This TCR beta chain was obtained from a study of blood T cell repertoires in COVID-19. The germline gives CDR1 SNHLY, CDR2 FYNNEI. Trimming shortened V by 4 bases and J by 0 bases, and 9 bases separated the two germline ends. The CDR3 loop spans 14 amino acids. Assignments of participants to cohorts depended upon their own reported clinical history. Here immunoSEQ multiplex PCR was the method, and the copy in TCRdb shows in-frame clones only, minus some. Among approximately 200,000 clones listed, approximately 86% were seen once. The chain carries TRBV2 and TRBJ1-1; D may be TRBD1 (5 bases). The sequence derives from a woman in her twenties or thirties who had been exposed to COVID-19. The sequenced sample consisted of PBMCs or T cells enriched from blood (not recorded which). The CDR3 is CASSGQIMNTEAFF. As DNA, the CDR3 is TGTGCCAGCAGTGGACAGATCATGAACACTGAAGCTTTCTTT.